The 30 T cell receptor beta chains presented below share a single source sample, sequenced in a study of shared clonotypes between healthy human individuals. Method: immunoSEQ multiplex PCR; TCRdb's copy keeps in-frame clones and lacks some. This table has approximately 1,500,000 clones, approximately 97% appearing once. The material sequenced was naive CD4+ T cells sorted from blood. Subset reported: CD45RA+ positively selected. Receptors originate from a man aged 30-40 years in good health.

The chain has TRBV30 and TRBJ1-5, with D unclear. The CDR3 runs 13 residues. The ends were cut back, 0 bases at V and 4 bases at J, with 7 bases in the middle. Germline loops: CDR1 GTSNPN, CDR2 SVGIG (reference sequence). The CDR3, as DNA: TGTGCCTGGAGTGTAACAGCTAATCAGCCCCAGCATTTT. Amino acid sequence: CAWSVTANQPQHF.

The sample holds one count of this clone. The V gene is TRBV18, the J gene TRBJ1-1; 7 bases fit TRBD1. The germline V gene encodes CDR1 KGHSH and CDR2 LQKENI. V shed 3 bases, J shed 8 bases, and the junction held 12 bases outside the gene matches. The CDR3 is made up of 15 amino acids. CDR3 nucleotide sequence: TGTGCCAGCTCACCCGGGACAGCAGTAAGCCAAGAAGCTTTCTTT. Its protein is CASSPGTAVSQEAFF.

In its sample, this clone was seen once. The V gene is TRBV28, the J gene TRBJ2-3; 10 nucleotides align to TRBD2. After removal of 7 bases from V and 14 bases from J, the junction contained 12 bases not matched to a gene. The CDR3 covers 13 residues. The V gene's germline CDR1 is MDHEN and CDR2 SYDVKM. CDR3 protein: CASTRSSGRWGYF. DNA for the CDR3: TGTGCCAGCACGAGGTCTAGCGGGAGATGGGGGTATTTT.

The chain carries TRBV10-3 and TRBJ2-7; the match to TRBD2 covers 13 bases. Germline V gene lookup returns CDR1 ENHRY and CDR2 SYGVKD. V shed 6 bases, J shed 6 bases, and the junction held 8 bases outside the gene matches. There are 15 residues in the CDR3. CDR3 loop: CAIRRTSGSPGEQYF. DNA of the CDR3: TGTGCCATCAGACGGACTAGCGGGAGTCCTGGCGAGCAGTACTTC.

This rearrangement joins TRBV11-3 to TRBJ2-1, with D hard to call. Germline CDR1 SGHNT, CDR2 YENEEA. The V gene lost 1 base and the J gene lost 8 bases, with 9 bases spanning the gap. This CDR3 is 13 amino acids long. The CDR3 region is CASSLAESYEQFF. DNA for the CDR3: TGTGCCAGCAGCTTAGCGGAGTCGTATGAGCAGTTCTTC.

The V and J genes are TRBV27 and TRBJ2-1; a weak D match, TRBD1 (5 bases). This CDR3 has 17 residues. CDR1 MNHEY and CDR2 SMNVEV come from the germline V gene (reference sequence). With 4 bases removed from V and 1 base from J, the gap between germline ends came to 17 bases. CDR3 bases: TGTGCCAGCAGTTCACGACAGTCACCAGGATCCTACAATGAGCAGTTCTTC. Translation gives CASSSRQSPGSYNEQFF.

The chain joins TRBV9 to TRBJ1-2, with no clear D. The CDR3 length is 12 residues. The germline V gene has CDR1 SGDLS and CDR2 YYNGEE. V was cut by 4 bases and J by 5 bases, with 9 bases left in between. The DNA for the CDR3 is TGTGCCAGCAGCCCCAACGGATATGGCTACACCTTC. This encodes CASSPNGYGYTF.

This clone appeared a few times. The V gene is TRBV5-1, the J gene TRBJ2-3; D is ambiguous. Per the germline V gene, CDR1 is SGHRS and CDR2 is YFSETQ. Trimming cost V 4 bases and J 1 base, with 10 bases left between them. The CDR3 consists of 14 residues. The CDR3 sequence: CASSPETRTDTQYF. The DNA of the CDR3 is TGCGCCAGCAGCCCCGAGACTCGCACAGATACGCAGTATTTT.

This chain links TRBV9 with TRBJ2-2, with 7 bases identical to TRBD1. This CDR3 has 14 amino acids. Germline values: CDR1 SGDLS, CDR2 YYNGEE. The trim removed 8 bases at V and 4 bases at J, leaving 8 bases unmatched. As DNA, the CDR3 is TGTGCCAGTACCCGGACAGGCCCCACCGGGGAGCTGTTTTTT. Translated: CASTRTGPTGELFF. Variable domain in full (rest from reference TRBV9 and TRBJ2-2): DSGVTQTPKHLITATGQRVTLRCSPRSGDLSVYWYQQSLDQGLQFLIQYYNGEERAKGNILERFSAQQFPDLHSELNLSSLELGDSALYFCASTRTGPTGELFFGEGSRLTVL.

A single count supports this clone. This sequence joins TRBV5-8 and TRBJ2-7; possibly TRBD1 or TRBD2 for D (6 bases each). V was shortened by 2 bases and J by 2 bases, with 8 bases between the two germline ends. CDR3 length equals 13 residues. Germline assignment: CDR1 SGHTS and CDR2 YDEGEE. DNA of the CDR3: TGTGCCAGCAGCTTTGGGGGGCCCTACGAGCAGTACTTC. Translating gives CASSFGGPYEQYF.

The chain has TRBV10-2 and TRBJ2-1; D tentatively fits TRBD1 or TRBD2 (5 bases each). The germline gives CDR1 WSHSY, CDR2 SAAADI. V lost 4 bases and J lost 5, with 12 bases in between. The CDR3 sequence is 14 residues long. In DNA form, the CDR3 reads TGCGCCAGCAGTGGAGGGGAGTTGAACAATGAGCAGTTCTTC. Translating it yields CASSGGELNNEQFF.

The V call is TRBV27, the J call TRBJ2-7; 11 bases align to TRBD2. Germline CDR1 and CDR2: MNHEY and SMNVEV (reference sequence). The J segment lost 7 bases and the V segment lost 6 bases, leaving 11 bases of the junction unmatched. The CDR3 contains 15 residues. CDR3 protein: CASRKLLAGEREQYF. CDR3 DNA sequence: TGTGCCAGCAGGAAGCTACTAGCGGGAGAGAGGGAGCAGTACTTC.

The rearrangement links TRBV5-1 to TRBJ1-2; D is perhaps TRBD1 (5 bases). This CDR3 spans 13 amino acids. V was cut by 0 bases and J by 8 bases, with 11 bases left in between. The V gene's germline CDR1 is SGHRS and CDR2 YFSETQ. Written as DNA, the CDR3 is TGCGCCAGCAGCTTGGAAGACGGGGGAGGCTACACCTTC. Translated: CASSLEDGGGYTF.

The chain combines TRBV12-5 with TRBJ2-1; maybe TRBD1 (6 bases). V lost 1 base and J lost 0, with 13 bases in between. CDR1 is LGHNT and CDR2 is FRNRAP in the germline V gene. The CDR3 spans 17 residues. The CDR3 coding sequence is TGTGCTAGTGGTTTGGCTGACAGGTATTTCTCCTACAATGAGCAGTTCTTC. Translating gives CASGLADRYFSYNEQFF.

Only one count was recorded for this clone. The chain employs TRBV29-1 and TRBJ1-1; 9 nucleotides align to TRBD1. There are 16 residues in the CDR3. The J segment lost 0 bases and the V segment lost 7 bases, leaving 12 bases of the junction unmatched. The germline V gene encodes CDR1 SQVTM and CDR2 ANQGSEA. The CDR3 protein is CSAHGDRALMNTEAFF. CDR3 bases: TGCAGCGCCCACGGGGACAGGGCACTCATGAACACTGAAGCTTTCTTT. Full variable domain (outside the CDR3, taken from reference TRBV29-1 and TRBJ1-1): SAVISQKPSRDICQRGTSLTIQCQVDSQVTMMFWYRQQPGQSLTLIATANQGSEATYESGFVIDKFPISRPNLTFSTLTVSNMSPEDSSIYLCSAHGDRALMNTEAFFGQGTRLTVV.

This chain links TRBV27 with TRBJ2-1, with D hard to call. V gave up 4 bases and J gave up 2 bases, with 6 bases separating them. This CDR3 is 13 amino acids long. Germline V gene lookup returns CDR1 MNHEY and CDR2 SMNVEV (reference sequence). This CDR3 is CASSWQPYNEQFF. The DNA for the CDR3 is TGTGCCAGCAGTTGGCAGCCCTACAATGAGCAGTTCTTC.

This clone showed up just once. J is TRBJ2-5 and V is TRBV2; TRBD1 is a possible D gene (5 bases). Deletions cut 4 bases from V and 2 bases from J, with 11 bases between. Germline V lookup: CDR1 SNHLY, CDR2 FYNNEI. The CDR3 consists of 14 residues. The CDR3 sequence: CASSVSRVQETQYF. The CDR3 DNA sequence: TGTGCCAGCAGTGTTAGCAGGGTTCAAGAGACCCAGTACTTC.

The genes are TRBV2 and TRBJ2-2; D unclear. This CDR3 contains 13 residues. The germline V gene has CDR1 SNHLY and CDR2 FYNNEI. The germline V and J ends were trimmed by 6 bases and 1 base, with 6 bases remaining between them. The CDR3 DNA reads as TGTGCCAGCAGCGCACAGAACACCGGGGAGCTGTTTTTT. This gives the protein CASSAQNTGELFF.

The chain links TRBV30 to TRBJ1-1; D gene unclear. Germline values: CDR1 GTSNPN, CDR2 SVGIG (reference sequence). With 2 bases removed from V and 4 bases from J, the gap between germline ends came to 8 bases. CDR3 length: 12 residues. The CDR3 coding sequence is TGTGCCTGGAGTTTTCGGGTCACTGAAGCTTTCTTT. Its protein is CAWSFRVTEAFF.

V usage is TRBV28 and J usage is TRBJ1-5, with D unclear. Germline CDR1 is MDHEN and CDR2 is SYDVKM. This CDR3 region has 14 residues. The V gene lost 10 bases and the J gene lost 1 base, with 14 bases spanning the gap. The CDR3 protein is CATSGFGSNQPQHF. For the CDR3, the DNA is TGTGCCACCAGCGGGTTCGGGAGCAATCAGCCCCAGCATTTT.

V and J are TRBV5-5 and TRBJ2-7; weak D call: TRBD1 (5 bases). CDR1 and CDR2 from the germline V gene are SGHKS and YYEKEE (reference sequence). The CDR3 loop spans 14 amino acids. V lost 4 bases and J 3 bases, leaving 14 bases between the germline ends. Here the CDR3 reads CASSPQAGLYEQYF. In DNA form, the CDR3 reads TGTGCCAGCAGCCCACAGGCTGGTCTCTACGAGCAGTACTTC.

The V call is TRBV5-6, the J call TRBJ2-1; 7 bases fit TRBD2. The ends lost 6 bases at V and 0 bases at J; junction bases unmatched: 6. CDR1 and CDR2 from the germline V gene are SGHDT and YYEEEE. CDR3 length: 15 residues. The CDR3 DNA sequence: TGTGCCAGCACCCCCGGGGGGAGCTCCTACAATGAGCAGTTCTTC. It codes for CASTPGGSSYNEQFF.

The rearrangement joins TRBV30 to TRBJ2-2, with TRBD2 identical over 7 bases. Germline V gene sequence: CDR1 GTSNPN, CDR2 SVGIG (reference sequence). V gave up 4 bases and J gave up 4 bases; unmatched junction bases: 9. The CDR3 runs to 15 residues. The CDR3 spells CAWNTASGATGELFF. DNA for the CDR3: TGTGCCTGGAATACGGCTAGCGGAGCCACCGGGGAGCTGTTTTTT.

This sequence joins TRBV28 and TRBJ2-2; the match to TRBD1 covers 8 bases. The CDR3 contains 15 residues. Trimming cost V 4 bases and J 6 bases; bases outside gene matches: 7. Per germline, CDR1 MDHEN and CDR2 SYDVKM. In nucleotides, the CDR3 is TGTGCCAGCAGTTGGACAGGGAGGTATTCCGGGGAGCTGTTTTTT. Protein sequence: CASSWTGRYSGELFF.

The genes are TRBV10-3 and TRBJ2-1; 10 bases agree with TRBD2. Germline CDR1 is ENHRY and CDR2 is SYGVKD. V lost 3 bases, J lost 4 bases, and 3 bases stayed unmatched. The CDR3 is 15 residues long. As DNA, the CDR3 is TGTGCCATCAGTGAACAACTAGCGGGATACAATGAGCAGTTCTTC. Residues: CAISEQLAGYNEQFF.

The chain couples TRBV28 to TRBJ2-7; D is possibly TRBD2 (5 bases). Trimming took off 5 bases at V and 4 bases at J, with 24 bases between the two ends. CDR1 is MDHEN, CDR2 SYDVKM, per germline. The CDR3 runs to 17 residues. Here the CDR3 DNA reads TGTGCCAGCAGTCCCCCTCCCCCCGGGCCCAGGAGGTACGAGCAGTACTTC. Translation gives CASSPPPPGPRRYEQYF.

This rearrangement joins TRBV9 to TRBJ2-1, with D perhaps given as TRBD1 or TRBD2 (5 bases each). CDR1 SGDLS and CDR2 YYNGEE come from the germline V gene. CDR3 length: 14 amino acids. Trimming removed 3 bases from V and 9 bases from J, with 16 bases in between. For the CDR3, the DNA is TGTGCCAGCAGCGCCCCGGGACCCAGCAGTGAGCAGTTCTTC. This sequence encodes CASSAPGPSSEQFF.

V is TRBV15 and J is TRBJ1-2; D is uncertain. Trimming left V 1 base short and J 4 bases short, with 10 bases between. The CDR3 length is 14 residues. Germline V gene lookup returns CDR1 LNHNV and CDR2 YYDKDF (reference sequence). The CDR3, as DNA: TGTGCCACCAGCAGAGCAGCCCAAATCTATGGCTACACCTTC. Its translation: CATSRAAQIYGYTF.

V gene TRBV25-1 combines with J gene TRBJ2-1; possibly TRBD2 for D (6 bases). CDR3 size: 14 residues. Per the germline V gene, CDR1 is MGHDK and CDR2 is SYGVNS. Trimming stripped 6 bases from V and 0 bases from J, with 9 bases between. The CDR3 sequence is CASRGTFSYNEQFF. The CDR3, as DNA: TGTGCCAGCAGAGGGACTTTCTCCTACAATGAGCAGTTCTTC.

The chain uses TRBV5-1 and TRBJ2-7; perhaps TRBD2 as D (6 bases). Trimming cost V 4 bases and J 5 bases, with 19 bases left between them. The CDR3 extends over 15 amino acids. Germline lookup yields CDR1 SGHRS and CDR2 YFSETQ. The CDR3 reads CASSKLPGADNEQYF. CDR3 sequence (DNA): TGCGCCAGCAGCAAGCTGCCGGGAGCGGATAACGAGCAGTACTTC.